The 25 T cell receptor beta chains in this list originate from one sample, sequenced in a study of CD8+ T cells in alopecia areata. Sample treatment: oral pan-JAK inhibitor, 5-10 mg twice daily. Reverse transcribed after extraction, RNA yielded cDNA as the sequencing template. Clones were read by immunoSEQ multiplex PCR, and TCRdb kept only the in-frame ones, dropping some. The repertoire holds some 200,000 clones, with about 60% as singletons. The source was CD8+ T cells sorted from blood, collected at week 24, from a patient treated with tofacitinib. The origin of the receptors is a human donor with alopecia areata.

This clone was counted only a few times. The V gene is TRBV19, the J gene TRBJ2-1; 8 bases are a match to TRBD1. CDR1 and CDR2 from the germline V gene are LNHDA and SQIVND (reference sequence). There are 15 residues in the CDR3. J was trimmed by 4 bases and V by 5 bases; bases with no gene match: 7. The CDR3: CASSQGANPYNEQFF. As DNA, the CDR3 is TGTGCCAGTAGTCAGGGGGCGAACCCGTACAATGAGCAGTTCTTC.

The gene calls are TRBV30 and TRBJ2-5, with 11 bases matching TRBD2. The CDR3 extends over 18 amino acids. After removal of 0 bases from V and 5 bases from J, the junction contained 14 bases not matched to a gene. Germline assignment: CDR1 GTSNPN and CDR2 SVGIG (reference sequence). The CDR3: CAWSVPILAGDTGETQYF. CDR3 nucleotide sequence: TGTGCCTGGAGTGTACCGATACTAGCGGGGGACACGGGGGAGACCCAGTACTTC.

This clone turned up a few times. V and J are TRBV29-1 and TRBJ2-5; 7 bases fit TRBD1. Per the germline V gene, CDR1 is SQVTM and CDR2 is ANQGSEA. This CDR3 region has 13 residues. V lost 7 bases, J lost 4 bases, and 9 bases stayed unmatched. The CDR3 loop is CSAPGGEGETQYF. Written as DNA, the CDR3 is TGCAGCGCTCCAGGGGGAGAGGGAGAGACCCAGTACTTC.

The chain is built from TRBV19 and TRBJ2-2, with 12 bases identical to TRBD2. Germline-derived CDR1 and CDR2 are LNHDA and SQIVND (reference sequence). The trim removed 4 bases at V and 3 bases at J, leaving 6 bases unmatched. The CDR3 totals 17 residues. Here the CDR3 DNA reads TGTGCCAGTAGTAACCCTAGCGGGGGGGCCTACACCGGGGAGCTGTTTTTT. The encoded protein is CASSNPSGGAYTGELFF.

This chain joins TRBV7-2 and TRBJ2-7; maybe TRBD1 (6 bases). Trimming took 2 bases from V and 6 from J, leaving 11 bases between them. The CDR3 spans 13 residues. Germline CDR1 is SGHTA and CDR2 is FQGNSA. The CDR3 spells CASSLNRVGEQYF. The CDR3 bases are TGTGCCAGCAGCTTAAACAGGGTTGGCGAGCAGTACTTC.

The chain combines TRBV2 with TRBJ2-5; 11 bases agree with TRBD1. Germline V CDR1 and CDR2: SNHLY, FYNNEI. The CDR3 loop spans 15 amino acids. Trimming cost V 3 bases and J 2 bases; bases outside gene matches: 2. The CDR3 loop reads CASSDGQGAQETQYF. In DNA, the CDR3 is TGTGCCAGCAGTGACGGACAGGGGGCACAAGAGACCCAGTACTTC.

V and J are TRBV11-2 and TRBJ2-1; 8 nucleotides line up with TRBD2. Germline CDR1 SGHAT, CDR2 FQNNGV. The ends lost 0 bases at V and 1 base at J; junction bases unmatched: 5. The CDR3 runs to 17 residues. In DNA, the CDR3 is TGTGCCAGCAGCTTAGACCCTGGCGGGGGGTCCTACAATGAGCAGTTCTTC. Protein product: CASSLDPGGGSYNEQFF.

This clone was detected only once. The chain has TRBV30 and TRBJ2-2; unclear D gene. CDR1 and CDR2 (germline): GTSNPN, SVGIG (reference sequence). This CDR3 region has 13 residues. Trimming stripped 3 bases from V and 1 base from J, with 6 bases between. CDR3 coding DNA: TGTGCCTGGAGCTTCGGGAACACCGGGGAGCTGTTTTTT. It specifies CAWSFGNTGELFF.

CDR3 residues: CSIEGTGGNNEQFF. The CDR3 nucleotides are TGCAGCATCGAGGGGACAGGGGGGAACAATGAGCAGTTCTTC. This chain joins TRBV29-1 and TRBJ2-1; 11 bases agree with TRBD1. CDR1 SQVTM and CDR2 ANQGSEA come from the germline V gene. Losses at the gene ends were 8 bases for V and 5 bases for J; bases not matched to a gene: 8. The CDR3 is 14 residues long.

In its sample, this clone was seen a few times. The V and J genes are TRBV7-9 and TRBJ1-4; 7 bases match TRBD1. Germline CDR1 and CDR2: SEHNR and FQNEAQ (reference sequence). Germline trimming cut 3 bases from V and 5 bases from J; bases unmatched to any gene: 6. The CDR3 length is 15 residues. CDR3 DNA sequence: TGTGCCAGCAGCTTCGGCGGGACAGAGAATGAAAAACTGTTTTTT. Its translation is CASSFGGTENEKLFF. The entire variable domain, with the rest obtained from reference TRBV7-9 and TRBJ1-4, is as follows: DTGVSQNPRHKITKRGQNVTFRCDPISEHNRLYWYRQTLGQGPEFLTYFQNEAQLEKSRLLSDRFSAERPKGSFSTLEIQRTEQGDSAMYLCASSFGGTENEKLFFGSGTQLSVL.

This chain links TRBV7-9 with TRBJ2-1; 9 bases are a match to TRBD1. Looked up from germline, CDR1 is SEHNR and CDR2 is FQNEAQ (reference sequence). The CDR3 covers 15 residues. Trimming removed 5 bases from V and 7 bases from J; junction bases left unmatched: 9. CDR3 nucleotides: TGTGCCAGCAGCGGCCGGGACAGGGCTTTTAATGAGCAGTTCTTC. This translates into CASSGRDRAFNEQFF.

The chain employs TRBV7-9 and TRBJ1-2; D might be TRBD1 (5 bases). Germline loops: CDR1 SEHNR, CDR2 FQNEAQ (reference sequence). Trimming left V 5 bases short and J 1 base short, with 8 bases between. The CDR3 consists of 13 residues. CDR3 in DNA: TGTGCCAGCAGCCCACAGGATAACTATGGCTACACCTTC. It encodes CASSPQDNYGYTF.

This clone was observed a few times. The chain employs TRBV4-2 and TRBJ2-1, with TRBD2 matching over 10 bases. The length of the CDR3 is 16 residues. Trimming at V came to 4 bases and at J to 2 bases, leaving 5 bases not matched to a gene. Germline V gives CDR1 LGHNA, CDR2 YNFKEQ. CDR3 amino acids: CASSLRTSGPYNEQFF. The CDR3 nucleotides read TGTGCCAGCAGCCTACGGACTAGCGGCCCCTACAATGAGCAGTTCTTC.

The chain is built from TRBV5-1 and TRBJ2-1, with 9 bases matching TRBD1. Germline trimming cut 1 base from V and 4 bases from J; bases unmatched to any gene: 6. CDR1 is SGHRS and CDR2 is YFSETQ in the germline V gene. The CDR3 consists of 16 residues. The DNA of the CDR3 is TGCGCCAGCAGCTTGACCGGACAGGGGCTGTACAATGAGCAGTTCTTC. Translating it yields CASSLTGQGLYNEQFF.

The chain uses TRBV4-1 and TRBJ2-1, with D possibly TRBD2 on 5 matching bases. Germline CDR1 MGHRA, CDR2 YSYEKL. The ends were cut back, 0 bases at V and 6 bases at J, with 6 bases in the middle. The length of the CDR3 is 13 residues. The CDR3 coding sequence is TGCGCCAGCAGCCAAGATGCGGGCAATGAGCAGTTCTTC. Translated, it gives CASSQDAGNEQFF.

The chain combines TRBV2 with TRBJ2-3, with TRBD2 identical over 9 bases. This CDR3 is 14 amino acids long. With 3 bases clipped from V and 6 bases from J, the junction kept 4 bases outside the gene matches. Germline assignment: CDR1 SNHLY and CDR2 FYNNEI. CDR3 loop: CASSDPLAGDTQYF. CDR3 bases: TGTGCCAGCAGTGACCCGCTAGCGGGGGATACGCAGTATTTT.

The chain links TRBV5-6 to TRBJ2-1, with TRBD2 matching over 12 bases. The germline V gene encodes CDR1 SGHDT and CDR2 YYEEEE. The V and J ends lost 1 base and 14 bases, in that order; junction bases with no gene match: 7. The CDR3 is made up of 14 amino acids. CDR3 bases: TGTGCCAGCAGCTTGCATCTAGCGGGGGGGCCAAAGTTCTTC. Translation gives CASSLHLAGGPKFF.

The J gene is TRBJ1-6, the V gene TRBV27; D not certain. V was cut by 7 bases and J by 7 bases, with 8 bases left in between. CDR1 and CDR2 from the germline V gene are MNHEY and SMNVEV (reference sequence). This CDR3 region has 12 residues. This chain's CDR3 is CASKGGNSPLHF. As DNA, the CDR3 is TGTGCCAGCAAAGGTGGCAATTCACCCCTCCACTTT.

The CDR3 coding sequence is TGTGCCAGCAGCTGGGGCGGGAACGAGCAGTACTTC. It is translated as CASSWGGNEQYF. The gene calls are TRBV11-2 and TRBJ2-7; possible D gene TRBD2, 6 bases. Germline assignment: CDR1 SGHAT and CDR2 FQNNGV. The CDR3 is 12 amino acids. The V end lost 4 bases, the J end lost 5 bases, and 9 bases lay between the germline ends.

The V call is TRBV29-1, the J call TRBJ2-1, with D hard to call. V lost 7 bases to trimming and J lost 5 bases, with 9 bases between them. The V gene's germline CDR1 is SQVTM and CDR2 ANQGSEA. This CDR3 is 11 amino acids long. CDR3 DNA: TGCAGCGCCAGGCAAGACAATGAGCAGTTCTTC. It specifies CSARQDNEQFF.

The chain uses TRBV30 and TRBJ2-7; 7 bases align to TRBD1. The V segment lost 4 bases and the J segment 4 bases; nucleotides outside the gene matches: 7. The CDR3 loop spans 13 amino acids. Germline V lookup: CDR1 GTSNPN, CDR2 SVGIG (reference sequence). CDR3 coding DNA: TGTGCCTGGAACCCAGGGGGTTCGTACGAGCAGTACTTC. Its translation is CAWNPGGSYEQYF.

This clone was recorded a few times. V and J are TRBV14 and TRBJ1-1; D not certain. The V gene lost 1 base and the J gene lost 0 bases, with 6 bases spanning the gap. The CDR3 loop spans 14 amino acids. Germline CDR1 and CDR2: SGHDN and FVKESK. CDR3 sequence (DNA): TGTGCCAGCAGCCAAGTGAGCCTGAACACTGAAGCTTTCTTT. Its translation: CASSQVSLNTEAFF. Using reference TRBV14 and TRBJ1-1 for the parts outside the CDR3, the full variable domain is EAGVTQFPSHSVIEKGQTVTLRCDPISGHDNLYWYRRVMGKEIKFLLHFVKESKQDESGMPNNRFLAERTGGTYSTLKVQPAELEDSGVYFCASSQVSLNTEAFFGQGTRLTVV.

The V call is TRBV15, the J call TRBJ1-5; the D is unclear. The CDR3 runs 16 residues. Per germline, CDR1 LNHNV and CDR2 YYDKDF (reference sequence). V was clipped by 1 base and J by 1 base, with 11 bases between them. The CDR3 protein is CATSRAAWISNQPQHF. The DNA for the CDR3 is TGTGCCACCAGCAGAGCCGCCTGGATCAGCAATCAGCCCCAGCATTTT.

CDR3 loop: CASSYGVGSYEQYF. DNA of the CDR3: TGTGCCAGCAGTTACGGGGTCGGCTCCTACGAGCAGTACTTC. J is TRBJ2-7 and V is TRBV6-5, with D hard to call. Trimming shortened V by 2 bases and J by 0 bases, and 8 bases separated the two germline ends. The CDR3 length is 14 residues. Germline V gene sequence: CDR1 MNHEY, CDR2 SVGAGI.

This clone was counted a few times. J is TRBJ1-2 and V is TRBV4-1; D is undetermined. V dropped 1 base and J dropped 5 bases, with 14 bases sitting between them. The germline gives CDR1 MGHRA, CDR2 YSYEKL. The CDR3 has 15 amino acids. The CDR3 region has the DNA TGCGCCAGCAGCCAAGTAGGGATAGGAAGTTATGGCTACACCTTC. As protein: CASSQVGIGSYGYTF.